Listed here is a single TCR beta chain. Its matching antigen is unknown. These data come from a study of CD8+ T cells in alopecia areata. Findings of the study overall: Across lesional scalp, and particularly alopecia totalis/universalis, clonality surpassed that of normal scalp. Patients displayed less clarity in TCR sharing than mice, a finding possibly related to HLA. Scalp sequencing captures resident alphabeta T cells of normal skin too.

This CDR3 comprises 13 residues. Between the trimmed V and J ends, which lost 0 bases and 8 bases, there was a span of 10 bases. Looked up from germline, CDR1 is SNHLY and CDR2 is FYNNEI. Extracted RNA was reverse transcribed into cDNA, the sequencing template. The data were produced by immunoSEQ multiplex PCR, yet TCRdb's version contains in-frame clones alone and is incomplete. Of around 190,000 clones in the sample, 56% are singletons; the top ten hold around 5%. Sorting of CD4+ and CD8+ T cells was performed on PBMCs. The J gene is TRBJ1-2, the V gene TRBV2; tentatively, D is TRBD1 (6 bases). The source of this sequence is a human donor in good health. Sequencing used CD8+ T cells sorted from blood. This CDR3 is CASSEAPQGGYTF. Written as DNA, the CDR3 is TGTGCCAGCAGTGAAGCGCCACAGGGAGGCTACACCTTC.